The clone carrying this T cell receptor beta chain was counted many times. Its antigen remains unidentified. These data are taken from a study of T cells after posttransplantation cyclophosphamide. Points from the study as a whole: Tissue-infiltrating T cells from skin or gut overlapped little with blood T cells. Recipient CMV seropositivity and CMV reactivation strongly tracked TRB clonality. Donor-recipient repertoire similarity was low at 1-2 months, rising over year one.

Some clones are missing from TCRdb's copy, which holds only in-frame ones; the method was immunoSEQ multiplex PCR. This repertoire holds 5,500 to 7,500 clones, and none appear only once. A marrow graft followed busulfan-fludarabine conditioning, with cyclophosphamide on days +3 and +4. The source material was PBMCs, sampled after allogeneic stem cell transplant with posttransplant cyclophosphamide. The clonotype originates from a male patient aged 50 to 59 who received an allogeneic stem cell transplant from an unrelated donor, was CMV-positive, and had acute GVHD only. Certain T cells may be donor cells from the graft.

DNA of the CDR3: TGTGCCAGAAGCTTGGGTCGTAGGGGACAGCAGCCCCAGCATTTT. As protein: CARSLGRRGQQPQHF. V gene TRBV5-3 combines with J gene TRBJ1-5; TRBD1 matches 7 bases. TRBV5-3 carries the ORF label, with uncertain function. The CDR3 contains 15 residues. The V and J ends lost 0 bases and 7 bases, in that order; junction bases with no gene match: 7.